Presented here are 14 T cell receptor beta chains from one specimen sequenced in a study of blood T cell repertoires in COVID-19. Assay: immunoSEQ multiplex PCR; the TCRdb copy retains only in-frame clones and omits some. The sample includes approximately 90,000 clones, around 85% of them seen just once. The sequencing sample was made of peripheral blood. These receptors were taken from a man older than 75 with active or convalescent COVID-19.

There are a few counts of this clone. The chain uses TRBV7-2 and TRBJ1-2; D is undetermined. Germline V gene lookup returns CDR1 SGHTA and CDR2 FQGNSA. The CDR3 contains 14 residues. Between the trimmed V and J ends, which lost 2 bases and 1 base, there was a span of 8 bases. CDR3 amino acids: CASSLLPVNYGYTF. CDR3 DNA sequence: TGTGCCAGCAGCTTACTTCCGGTTAACTATGGCTACACCTTC. The variable domain in full, with the rest retrieved from reference TRBV7-2 and TRBJ1-2, is GAGVSQSPSNKVTEKGKDVELRCDPISGHTALYWYRQSLGQGLEFLIYFQGNSAPDKSGLPSDRFSAERTGGSVSTLTIQRTQQEDSAVYLCASSLLPVNYGYTFGSGTRLTVV.

The rearrangement links TRBV29-1 to TRBJ1-1, with a tentative D call TRBD1 (5 bases). Germline CDR1 SQVTM, CDR2 ANQGSEA. CDR3 length: 11 residues. The germline V and J ends were trimmed by 4 bases and 4 bases, with 7 bases remaining between them. The CDR3 DNA reads TGCAGCGTTGGACAGTCCACTGAAGCTTTCTTT. Its translation is CSVGQSTEAFF.

The CDR3: CATTRRLANEKLFF. DNA for the CDR3: TGTGCCACCACCCGCCGACTAGCCAATGAAAAACTGTTTTTT. J is TRBJ1-4 and V is TRBV15; D is undetermined. V dropped 7 bases and J dropped 5 bases, with 14 bases sitting between them. The germline V gene has CDR1 LNHNV and CDR2 YYDKDF (reference sequence). This CDR3 comprises 14 residues.

This clone was counted only a few times. V usage is TRBV7-2 and J usage is TRBJ2-5; no reliable D call. Between the trimmed V and J ends, which lost 1 base and 1 base, there was a span of 4 bases. There are 13 residues in the CDR3. Per the germline V gene, CDR1 is SGHTA and CDR2 is FQGNSA. CDR3 in DNA: TGTGCCAGCAGCTTAGGACTCCAAGAGACCCAGTACTTC. This gives the protein CASSLGLQETQYF.

This clone was seen a handful of times. The chain is built from TRBV18 and TRBJ1-1, with D perhaps matching TRBD1 (5 bases). V shed 1 base and J shed 0 bases, with 12 bases lying between them. The CDR3 runs 16 residues. The germline V gene has CDR1 KGHSH and CDR2 LQKENI. In DNA, the CDR3 is TGTGCCAGCTCACCACTGCCGGGGGGAATGAACACTGAAGCTTTCTTT. It yields the protein CASSPLPGGMNTEAFF.

This rearrangement joins TRBV4-1 to TRBJ1-2; TRBD1 matches 7 bases. The V segment lost 4 bases and the J segment 5 bases; nucleotides outside the gene matches: 10. CDR1 and CDR2 (germline): MGHRA, YSYEKL. This CDR3 is built from 15 residues. As DNA, the CDR3 is TGCGCCAGCAGCCGACCCACCGGGACAGCTTATGGCTACACCTTC. Protein: CASSRPTGTAYGYTF.

The chain joins TRBV28 to TRBJ2-2; TRBD1 aligns across 8 bases. The V segment lost 10 bases and the J segment 4 bases; nucleotides outside the gene matches: 8. Germline V CDR1 and CDR2: MDHEN, SYDVKM. The CDR3 loop spans 14 amino acids. The CDR3 DNA follows: TGTGCCACCCGGACAGGGCTAGGCACCGGGGAGCTGTTTTTT. Protein product: CATRTGLGTGELFF.

This rearrangement joins TRBV5-4 to TRBJ2-3; 9 positions agree with TRBD2. The J segment lost 4 bases and the V segment lost 3 bases, leaving 9 bases of the junction unmatched. This CDR3 has 16 residues. The germline gives CDR1 SGHNT, CDR2 YYREEE (reference sequence). The CDR3 region is CASSSYGTSMSDTQYF. The CDR3 DNA sequence: TGTGCCAGCAGCTCCTACGGGACTAGCATGTCAGATACGCAGTATTTT.

The rearrangement links TRBV19 to TRBJ2-1; 7 nucleotides match TRBD2. Germline values: CDR1 LNHDA, CDR2 SQIVND (reference sequence). The CDR3 spans 16 residues. J lost 3 bases, V lost 1 base, and 6 bases had no gene match. The DNA of the CDR3 is TGTGCCAGTAGTATAGGGAGCGGGGCCAACTACAATGAGCAGTTCTTC. Translating it yields CASSIGSGANYNEQFF.

The chain uses TRBV24-1 and TRBJ2-5, with D tentatively TRBD1 (6 bases). Trimming cost V 9 bases and J 2 bases, with 18 bases left between them. The V gene's germline CDR1 is KGHDR and CDR2 SFDVKD. This CDR3 has 15 residues. The CDR3 nucleotides are TGTGCCACCGGCGACCAAACAGGGCCGCAAGAGACCCAGTACTTC. Encoded protein: CATGDQTGPQETQYF.

The rearrangement links TRBV4-1 to TRBJ2-7; maybe TRBD2 (5 bases). V was pared by 0 bases and J by 0 bases, with 12 bases between. From germline, CDR1 is MGHRA and CDR2 YSYEKL. The CDR3 consists of 16 residues. The CDR3: CASSQDRGADSYEQYF. The CDR3 region has the DNA TGCGCCAGCAGCCAAGATCGAGGAGCGGACTCCTACGAGCAGTACTTC.

V and J are TRBV6-5 and TRBJ1-1; 11 bases agree with TRBD1. The CDR3 is 14 residues long. V lost 7 bases, J lost 5 bases, and 6 bases stayed unmatched. The germline V gene has CDR1 MNHEY and CDR2 SVGAGI. In DNA form, the CDR3 reads TGTGCCAGCACCGTCGGGACAGGGGGGACTGAAGCTTTCTTT. Encoded protein: CASTVGTGGTEAFF.

V is TRBV5-4 and J is TRBJ2-5; a possible D gene is TRBD2 (6 bases). V was clipped by 5 bases and J by 3 bases, with 17 bases between them. From germline, CDR1 is SGHNT and CDR2 YYREEE (reference sequence). The CDR3 runs to 15 residues. CDR3 nucleotide sequence: TGTGCCAGCAGTCTGACCCTAGCGTCAGAAGAGACCCAGTACTTC. Translating it yields CASSLTLASEETQYF.

The V call is TRBV5-4, the J call TRBJ2-5; 7 nucleotides line up with TRBD2. Germline assignment: CDR1 SGHNT and CDR2 YYREEE (reference sequence). The CDR3 extends over 13 amino acids. Trimming cost V 9 bases and J 4 bases; bases outside gene matches: 9. Here the CDR3 reads CATQTSLRETQYF. In nucleotides, the CDR3 is TGTGCCACCCAGACTAGCTTGCGAGAGACCCAGTACTTC.